This TCR beta chain originates from a study of blood T cell repertoires in COVID-19. Overall study: There were acute and convalescent COVID-19 samples, and they came from the United States, Italy and Spain. PBMCs, B-cell-depleted T cells, or T cells provided the cDNA or gDNA that made up the material.

This clone has a handful of counts. Germline-derived CDR1 and CDR2 are ENHRY and SYGVKD. The CDR3 extends over 12 amino acids. V was clipped by 6 bases and J by 1 base, with 6 bases between them. Authors' processing steps: Reference gene primer amplification in the assay estimated nucleated cell counts. TCRdb's table, derived via immunoSEQ multiplex PCR, lists solely in-frame clones and lacks some. V, J and clone size reflect that table, while D and trimming were determined from the DNA. The sample records around 290,000 clones, 80% to 90% being singletons. A Seattle source enrolled patients during active infection and followed them longitudinally.

Material: peripheral blood. The TCR was taken from a woman in her seventies with COVID-19, enrolled during active disease. V usage is TRBV10-3 and J usage is TRBJ1-2, with D possibly being TRBD1 (6 bases). CDR3 in amino acids: CAIRDSNYGYTF. As DNA, the CDR3 is TGTGCCATCAGGGACAGTAACTATGGCTACACCTTC.